This is a list of T cell receptor beta chains from one sample in a study of prognosis after radiotherapy for stage I lung cancer. TCRdb re-called the multiplex PCR reads through MiXCR, storing one row per CDR3 protein. This sample has fewer than 25,000 distinct CDR3 sequences, with more than 40% found just once. The sample here was PBMCs, taken before or after stereotactic body radiation therapy (not recorded which). These TCRs come from a donor at least 50 years old with non-small cell lung cancer. Each CDR3 is given with its conserved first and last residue. The order of the fields is clone size, D gene, J gene, CDR3 length, V gene, CDR3 protein, CDR3 DNA. The D gene is left open where the match is weak. The size field is filled for only some rows; it gives once, few, many or a size class.

NA NA TRBJ2-3 12 TRBV20-1 CSATLLEETQYF TGCAGTGCGACTCTTCTAGAGGAAACGCAGTATTTT
many TRBD2 TRBJ2-6 17 TRBV5-1 CASSPTSGNSGANVLTF TGCGCCAGCAGTCCGACTAGCGGAAATTCTGGGGCCAACGTCCTGACTTTC
many NA TRBJ1-2 17 TRBV6-1 CASSDSIATRVLYGYTF TGTGCCAGCAGTGACTCGATCGCCACGAGGGTTCTCTATGGCTACACCTTC
many TRBD1 TRBJ1-6 15 TRBV25-1 CASSDRRQGVAPLHF TGTGCCAGCAGTGACCGGAGACAGGGGGTAGCACCCCTCCACTTT
NA NA TRBJ2-3 14 TRBV20-1 CSAPQDGRTDTQYF TGCAGTGCGCCTCAGGACGGTCGCACAGATACGCAGTATTTT
NA TRBD2 TRBJ2-3 16 TRBV7-6 CASSPGAGGHGDTQYF TGTGCCAGCAGCCCAGGGGCGGGAGGGCATGGAGATACGCAGTATTTT
few NA TRBJ2-2 14 TRBV2 CASIWSANTGELFF TGTGCCAGCATATGGTCCGCTAACACCGGGGAGCTGTTTTTT
NA NA TRBJ2-2 14 TRBV6-4 CASSLELFTVELFF TGTGCCAGCAGCCTGGAACTTTTCACCGTGGAGCTGTTTTTT
NA TRBD1 TRBJ1-5 15 TRBV19 CASSGSGTDNQPQHF TGTGCCAGTAGCGGAAGCGGGACAGACAATCAGCCCCAGCATTTT
once NA TRBJ1-1 13 TRBV6-5 CASSSSVGAEAFF TGTGCCAGCAGTTCTAGCGTGGGAGCTGAAGCTTTCTTT
NA NA TRBJ2-5 15 TRBV2 CASSPIGPSQETQYF TGTGCCAGCAGTCCTATAGGCCCCTCACAAGAGACCCAGTACTTC
medium-sized NA TRBJ2-7 12 TRBV6-4 CASSRREYEQYF TGTGCCAGCAGCCGGAGAGAGTACGAGCAGTACTTC
NA TRBD1 TRBJ2-7 14 TRBV6-1 CASSPVQGSSEQYF TGTGCCAGCAGTCCGGTACAGGGGTCCTCCGAGCAGTACTTC
NA NA TRBJ2-2 12 TRBV12-5 CASGSGVGELFF TGTGCTAGTGGTTCCGGAGTTGGGGAGCTGTTTTTT
NA NA TRBJ2-3 18 TRBV6-5 CASSSAIFSWWDTYTQYF TGTGCCAGCAGTTCAGCCATCTTTAGCTGGTGGGACACATATACGCAGTATTTT
many NA TRBJ2-7 14 TRBV4-2 CASSQELIRYEQYF TGTGCCAGCAGCCAAGAATTGATAAGGTACGAGCAGTACTTC
NA NA TRBJ2-2 15 TRBV4-3 CAISQEGGYNGELFF TGCGCTATCAGCCAAGAAGGGGGGTATAACGGGGAGCTGTTTTTT
many NA TRBJ2-3 12 TRBV14 CASSQGPRTQYF TGTGCCAGCAGCCAAGGCCCCCGTACGCAGTATTTT
NA NA TRBJ2-2 13 TRBV7-2 CASSFKGTGGLFF TGTGCCAGCAGCTTTAAAGGAACCGGGGGGCTGTTTTTT
once TRBD1 TRBJ2-1 14 TRBV27 CDSSRGRDYNEKFF TGTGACAGCTCCAGGGGGCGGGATTACAATGAGAAGTTCTTC
NA NA TRBJ2-2 16 TRBV24-1 CATSDSGYPPLGELFF TGTGCCACCAGTGATTCAGGGTACCCCCCACTCGGGGAGCTGTTTTTT
NA NA TRBJ2-3 15 TRBV2 CASSLVSGVTDTQYF TGTGCCAGCAGTCTCGTATCGGGAGTAACAGATACGCAGTATTTT
NA TRBD2 TRBJ2-1 16 TRBV9 CASSAPLAGGFNEQFF TGTGCCAGCAGCGCCCCCTTGGCGGGGGGGTTCAATGAGCAGTTCTTC
NA NA TRBJ2-7 14 TRBV28 CASSLPGLGYEQYF TGTGCCAGCAGTTTACCAGGGTTGGGGTACGAGCAGTACTTC
NA TRBD1 TRBJ2-5 14 TRBV12-3/TRBV12-4 CASSFTGGARTQYF TGTGCCAGCAGTTTTACAGGGGGCGCGAGGACCCAGTACTTC
many NA TRBJ1-6 14 TRBV4-3 CASSQQGRDSPLHF TGCGCCAGCAGCCAACAGGGCAGGGATTCACCCCTCCACTTT
NA TRBD1 TRBJ1-5 14 TRBV6-2/TRBV6-3 CAISGTGFSQPHHF TGTGCCATCAGCGGGACAGGGTTTTCTCAGCCCCATCATTTT
NA TRBD1 TRBJ2-1 14 TRBV7-3 CDSSSSQGSGEQSF TGTGACAGCAGCTCCTCACAGGGGTCAGGTGAGCAGTCCTTC
medium-sized TRBD1 TRBJ1-6 15 TRBV6-2/TRBV6-3 CASSVETGANSPLHF TGTGCCAGCAGTGTTGAGACAGGGGCAAATTCACCCCTCCACTTT
many NA TRBJ1-4 14 TRBV7-2 CASSTGPSNEKLFF TGTGCCAGCAGCACCGGGCCCTCTAATGAAAAACTGTTTTTT
NA TRBD2 TRBJ2-3 17 TRBV6-2/TRBV6-3 CASSYTFLAGGTDTQYF TGTGCCAGCAGTTACACGTTTCTAGCGGGAGGGACAGATACGCAGTATTTT
NA NA TRBJ2-4 12 TRBV14 CASSLTRNIQYF TGCGCCAGCAGCCTCACTCGAAACATTCAGTACTTC
many TRBD1 TRBJ1-5 12 TRBV7-2 CASTTGGWPQHF TGTGCCAGTACAACAGGGGGGTGGCCCCAGCATTTT
many NA TRBJ2-7 14 TRBV6-2/TRBV6-3 CASSKPLSSTEQYF TGTGCCAGCAGCAAACCGCTTAGTAGTACGGAGCAGTACTTC
NA NA TRBJ2-2 15 TRBV9 CAIPSVGEDTGELFF TGTGCCATTCCGTCGGTAGGGGAAGACACCGGGGAGCTGTTTTTT
NA NA TRBJ2-7 14 TRBV12-3/TRBV12-4 CASSRLTRAGEQYF TGTGCCAGCAGTAGACTTACTAGAGCGGGCGAGCAGTACTTC
few NA TRBJ2-5 15 TRBV6-1 CASSRPRDSAGTQYF TGTGCCAGCAGTCGCCCCCGGGACTCGGCCGGGACCCAGTACTTC
NA TRBD2 TRBJ2-7 15 TRBV27 CASSFQRGESYEQYF TGTGCCAGCAGTTTTCAGCGGGGGGAGTCCTACGAGCAGTACTTC
many NA TRBJ2-7 15 TRBV27 CASGWGFSSSYEQYF TGTGCCAGCGGTTGGGGGTTTTCCAGCTCCTACGAGCAGTACTTC
once NA TRBJ1-2 13 TRBV28 CASSLYGVGGYNF TGTGCCAGCAGTTTATATGGGGTCGGCGGCTACAACTTC
NA NA TRBJ2-2 11 TRBV7-8 CSSTTSGELFF TGTTCCAGCACAACCTCTGGGGAGCTGTTTTTT
many NA TRBJ2-1 13 TRBV9 CASSGRLGNEQFF TGTGCCAGCAGCGGCCGACTGGGGAATGAGCAGTTCTTC
many NA TRBJ2-1 15 TRBV9 CASSGLDNLLGEQFF TGTGCCAGCAGCGGACTCGACAACCTTCTCGGTGAGCAGTTCTTC
many NA TRBJ2-5 12 TRBV20-1 CSARRSGGTQYF TGCAGTGCTAGACGGTCGGGTGGGACCCAGTACTTC
few TRBD1 TRBJ1-3 15 TRBV7-9 CASSLIGTDGNTIYF TGTGCCAGCAGCTTAATCGGGACAGATGGAAACACCATATATTTT
few NA TRBJ2-7 16 TRBV4-2 CVSSQDYRGATYEQYF TGTGTCAGCAGCCAAGATTATCGGGGCGCGACCTACGAGCAGTACTTC
NA NA TRBJ1-2 12 TRBV6-2/TRBV6-3 CASRTLPFGYTF TGTGCCAGCAGGACCCTTCCGTTCGGCTACACCTTC
many NA TRBJ2-7 16 TRBV7-2 CASSVGTPRSGYEQYF TGTGCCAGCAGCGTAGGGACACCCAGGTCGGGCTACGAGCAGTACTTC
NA NA TRBJ1-5 14 TRBV5-6 CASSLSRTHQPQHF TGTGCCAGCAGCTTGAGCAGGACTCATCAGCCCCAGCATTTT
NA TRBD2 TRBJ2-1 15 TRBV5-5 CASDLLAGSYNEQFF TGTGCCAGCGACCTACTAGCGGGGAGCTACAATGAGCAGTTCTTC
many TRBD1 TRBJ2-1 15 TRBV5-1 CASSLYGQAYNEQFF TGCGCCAGCAGCTTGTATGGACAGGCCTACAATGAGCAGTTCTTC
many NA TRBJ2-3 16 TRBV5-6 CASSWMKTGSTDTQYF TGTGCCAGCAGCTGGATGAAGACAGGCAGCACAGATACGCAGTATTTT
NA NA TRBJ1-2 14 TRBV2 CASSRQDPSSGYTF TGTGCCAGCAGCAGACAGGACCCTTCCTCCGGCTACACCTTC
NA TRBD1 TRBJ1-2 16 TRBV5-1 CASSPGQGGLNYGYTF TGCGCCAGCAGCCCGGGACAGGGAGGGCTGAACTATGGCTACACCTTC